Listed below are T cell receptor beta chains from one sample, sequenced in a study of blood T cell repertoires in COVID-19. Libraries were prepared by immunoSEQ multiplex PCR; TCRdb keeps only in-frame clonotypes and omits some of them. In the table there are about 400,000 clones, roughly 88% of which are singletons. Sequencing input: PBMCs or T cells enriched from blood (not recorded which). The receptors stem from a woman in her 40s with acute COVID-19. Both conserved end residues are part of each CDR3. The D gene is left open where the match is weak. A clone size is listed for some rows: how often the clone was seen (once, few, many), or a class if it is expanded.

CDR3 DNA: TGTGCTAGTGGTTTGGGCGGAGATAGGTACAGCAATCAGCCCCAGCATTTT
CDR3 protein: CASGLGGDRYSNQPQHF
V gene: TRBV12-5
clone size: -
D gene: -
J gene: TRBJ1-5

CDR3 DNA: TGTGCCAGCAGCGTGACAGGTGCTAATGGCTACACCTTC
CDR3 protein: CASSVTGANGYTF
V gene: TRBV27
clone size: -
D gene: -
J gene: TRBJ1-2

CDR3 DNA: TGTGCCTGGAGCACACCCCGCGCGAACAGGGCCCTCTCTGGAAACACCATATATTTT
CDR3 protein: CAWSTPRANRALSGNTIYF
V gene: TRBV30
clone size: -
D gene: -
J gene: TRBJ1-3

CDR3 DNA: TGTGCCAGCCTTGGACAGGCGAATCAGCCCCAGCATTTT
CDR3 protein: CASLGQANQPQHF
V gene: TRBV2
clone size: -
D gene: TRBD1
J gene: TRBJ1-5

CDR3 DNA: TGTGCCAGTAATAGGGGATCGAACACCGGGGAGCTGTTTTTT
CDR3 protein: CASNRGSNTGELFF
V gene: TRBV19
clone size: -
D gene: -
J gene: TRBJ2-2

CDR3 DNA: TGTGCCAGCAGGGCCCCTTTGTTCGACGAGCAGTACTTC
CDR3 protein: CASRAPLFDEQYF
V gene: TRBV27
clone size: -
D gene: -
J gene: TRBJ2-7

CDR3 DNA: TGTGCCAGCAGTCCCGGGGACAGGGTACATACGCAGTATTTT
CDR3 protein: CASSPGDRVHTQYF
V gene: TRBV28
clone size: -
D gene: TRBD1
J gene: TRBJ2-3

CDR3 DNA: TGTGCCAGCAGCGACGCAACCGGGACAGAACCCTACGAGCAGTACTTC
CDR3 protein: CASSDATGTEPYEQYF
V gene: TRBV5-4
clone size: -
D gene: TRBD1
J gene: TRBJ2-7

CDR3 DNA: TGTGCCAGCAGCTTAGGGTCAGGAGGCCTCGACGAGCAGTACTTC
CDR3 protein: CASSLGSGGLDEQYF
V gene: TRBV11-2
clone size: -
D gene: -
J gene: TRBJ2-7

CDR3 DNA: TGTGCCAGCAGCCCCCGCGGGGCAAGAAGCAATCAGCCCCAGCATTTT
CDR3 protein: CASSPRGARSNQPQHF
V gene: TRBV7-8
clone size: -
D gene: -
J gene: TRBJ1-5

CDR3 DNA: TGTGCCAGTAGTATAGTTGGTGGCAGTGAAGCTTTCTTT
CDR3 protein: CASSIVGGSEAFF
V gene: TRBV19
clone size: once
D gene: -
J gene: TRBJ1-1

CDR3 DNA: TGTGCCAGCAGCTTAGGACCCAATAGCGGGAGCACAGATACGCAGTATTTT
CDR3 protein: CASSLGPNSGSTDTQYF
V gene: TRBV11-3
clone size: -
D gene: TRBD2
J gene: TRBJ2-3

CDR3 DNA: TGCGCCAGCAGCTTGGAAGGACAGGGGGTCTACAATGAGCAGTTCTTC
CDR3 protein: CASSLEGQGVYNEQFF
V gene: TRBV5-1
clone size: few
D gene: TRBD1
J gene: TRBJ2-1

CDR3 DNA: TGTGCCAGCAGCCTCAGTCCCGGGACAGTTCTTTATGGCTACACCTTC
CDR3 protein: CASSLSPGTVLYGYTF
V gene: TRBV3-1/TRBV3-2
clone size: -
D gene: TRBD1
J gene: TRBJ1-2

CDR3 DNA: TGTGCCAGCAGCCAAAGCCTGGGACTGAACACCGGGGAGCTGTTTTTT
CDR3 protein: CASSQSLGLNTGELFF
V gene: TRBV4-2
clone size: -
D gene: -
J gene: TRBJ2-2

CDR3 DNA: TGTGCCAGCTCATCCGCAGGGACATCGAATTCACCCCTCCACTTT
CDR3 protein: CASSSAGTSNSPLHF
V gene: TRBV18
clone size: -
D gene: -
J gene: TRBJ1-6

CDR3 DNA: TGCGCCAGCAGTCAATACGGACTGCCTGGAAACACCATATATTTT
CDR3 protein: CASSQYGLPGNTIYF
V gene: TRBV23-1
clone size: -
D gene: -
J gene: TRBJ1-3

CDR3 DNA: TGTGCCAGTGGCCTTCTGAGGCAGGAGACCCAGTACTTC
CDR3 protein: CASGLLRQETQYF
V gene: TRBV2
clone size: -
D gene: -
J gene: TRBJ2-5

CDR3 DNA: TGTGCCAGCAGCCCGACGTCGGGGGGGGGCTCCTACAATGAGCAGTTCTTC
CDR3 protein: CASSPTSGGGSYNEQFF
V gene: TRBV7-2
clone size: few
D gene: TRBD2
J gene: TRBJ2-1

CDR3 DNA: TGTGCCAGCAGGGCGGGGGCTAGCACAGATACGCAGTATTTT
CDR3 protein: CASRAGASTDTQYF
V gene: TRBV6-5
clone size: -
D gene: -
J gene: TRBJ2-3

CDR3 DNA: TGTGCCAGTAGCCTACACCCGGGACAGGGGAACACTGAAGCTTTCTTT
CDR3 protein: CASSLHPGQGNTEAFF
V gene: TRBV19
clone size: once
D gene: TRBD1
J gene: TRBJ1-1

CDR3 DNA: TGTGCCAGCACGACTCAGGGGATAGGGACCCAGTACTTC
CDR3 protein: CASTTQGIGTQYF
V gene: TRBV9
clone size: -
D gene: -
J gene: TRBJ2-5

CDR3 DNA: TGTGCCAGCAGGGATAGCGAGTCCTACAATGAGCAGTTCTTC
CDR3 protein: CASRDSESYNEQFF
V gene: TRBV6-5
clone size: once
D gene: -
J gene: TRBJ2-1

CDR3 DNA: TGTGCCAGCAGCCAAGATTGGGGACTAGCGGGGGGTTCAGATACGCAGTATTTT
CDR3 protein: CASSQDWGLAGGSDTQYF
V gene: TRBV3-1/TRBV3-2
clone size: few
D gene: TRBD2
J gene: TRBJ2-3

CDR3 DNA: TGCGCCAGCAGCCAGAGTGATACAGGCTATGGCTACACCTTC
CDR3 protein: CASSQSDTGYGYTF
V gene: TRBV4-1
clone size: once
D gene: -
J gene: TRBJ1-2

CDR3 DNA: TGTGCCAGCAGTCAAACGGGGGGCGCCTCCTACGAGCAGTACTTC
CDR3 protein: CASSQTGGASYEQYF
V gene: TRBV13
clone size: -
D gene: -
J gene: TRBJ2-7

CDR3 DNA: TGTGCCAGCAGTGGCGGCAGGGGTCCAGATACGCAGTATTTT
CDR3 protein: CASSGGRGPDTQYF
V gene: TRBV2
clone size: -
D gene: -
J gene: TRBJ2-3

CDR3 DNA: TGTGCCAGCAGCTTAGCCACAGTGGAAGAGACCCAGTACTTC
CDR3 protein: CASSLATVEETQYF
V gene: TRBV7-9
clone size: -
D gene: -
J gene: TRBJ2-5

CDR3 DNA: TGTGCCAGCAGCACCGGGACTTACAATGAGCAGTTCTTC
CDR3 protein: CASSTGTYNEQFF
V gene: TRBV7-9
clone size: -
D gene: -
J gene: TRBJ2-1

CDR3 DNA: TGTGCCAGTAGTAACCGACAGTATGGCTACACCTTC
CDR3 protein: CASSNRQYGYTF
V gene: TRBV19
clone size: -
D gene: -
J gene: TRBJ1-2

CDR3 DNA: TGCGCCAGCAGCCCGGACGGGGAGCGGGGCGGGGAGCTGTTTTTT
CDR3 protein: CASSPDGERGGELFF
V gene: TRBV5-1
clone size: -
D gene: TRBD2
J gene: TRBJ2-2

CDR3 DNA: TGTGCCACAATGCCCTGGGCCCTCGTAGATATTAGCAATCAGCCCCAGCATTTT
CDR3 protein: CATMPWALVDISNQPQHF
V gene: TRBV19
clone size: -
D gene: -
J gene: TRBJ1-5

CDR3 DNA: TGTGCCAGCAGTTCTCTTGCTAACTATGGCTACACCTTC
CDR3 protein: CASSSLANYGYTF
V gene: TRBV6-6
clone size: -
D gene: -
J gene: TRBJ1-2

CDR3 DNA: TGTGCTAGTGGTTTGGTTCTGACAAATGCCTACAATGAGCAGTTCTTC
CDR3 protein: CASGLVLTNAYNEQFF
V gene: TRBV12-5
clone size: -
D gene: -
J gene: TRBJ2-1

CDR3 DNA: TGCGCCAGCAGCGCCACAGGGTACCAAGAGACCCAGTACTTC
CDR3 protein: CASSATGYQETQYF
V gene: TRBV5-1
clone size: once
D gene: -
J gene: TRBJ2-5

CDR3 DNA: TGTGCCAGCAGCTTAGGTTGGGAGGTGAACACTGAAGCTTTCTTT
CDR3 protein: CASSLGWEVNTEAFF
V gene: TRBV7-8
clone size: -
D gene: -
J gene: TRBJ1-1

CDR3 DNA: TGTGCCAGCAGCCGAACGGGACAGAACCAAGAGACCCAGTACTTC
CDR3 protein: CASSRTGQNQETQYF
V gene: TRBV6-5
clone size: -
D gene: TRBD1
J gene: TRBJ2-5

CDR3 DNA: TGTGCCATCAGTGAGCAGGTAGGCTCCTACGAGCAGTACTTC
CDR3 protein: CAISEQVGSYEQYF
V gene: TRBV10-3
clone size: -
D gene: -
J gene: TRBJ2-7